These T cell receptor beta chains were read from a single sample in a study of T cell changes during pregnancy in multiple sclerosis. This table comes from immunoSEQ multiplex PCR, and its TCRdb copy is limited to in-frame clones, with some not included. This table holds 30,000 to 35,000 clones, about 88% found once. The sequences come from CD8+ T cells from peripheral blood mononuclear cells, collected in the second trimester of pregnancy. Receptors originate from a female donor with multiple sclerosis, enrolled in a pregnancy study. The CDR3 runs from the conserved cysteine through the conserved F or W. D genes are given only for firm matches. Expanded clones get a size class; other rows say once, few or many, or leave the size out.

CDR3	DNA	J	V	size	D	length
CASSFSPESEAFF	TGTGCCAGCAGTTTTTCGCCGGAGAGTGAAGCTTTCTTT	TRBJ1-1	TRBV27	-	-	13
CASSQSTQGPSYEQYF	TGTGCCAGCAGCCAAAGTACGCAGGGCCCCTCCTACGAGCAGTACTTC	TRBJ2-7	TRBV14	-	-	16
CASSTTDSTYEQYF	TGTGCCAGCAGCACCACCGACAGTACCTACGAGCAGTACTTC	TRBJ2-7	TRBV6-5	-	-	14
CASSQKRSSYEQYF	TGCGCCAGCAGCCAAAAGCGGAGCTCCTACGAGCAGTACTTC	TRBJ2-7	TRBV4-1	-	-	14
CASSQDSSGGTADTQYF	TGCGCCAGCAGCCAAGATTCATCGGGCGGGACGGCAGATACGCAGTATTTT	TRBJ2-3	TRBV4-3	-	-	17
CASSEGESSTEAFF	TGTGCCAGCTCCGAGGGGGAGTCAAGTACTGAAGCTTTCTTT	TRBJ1-1	TRBV6-4	-	-	14
CASSTRLAGVVETQYF	TGTGCCAGCAGTACTCGACTAGCGGGAGTTGTAGAGACCCAGTACTTC	TRBJ2-5	TRBV28	once	TRBD2	16
CASSLRESEQFF	TGTGCCAGCAGCTTACGGGAGTCGGAGCAGTTCTTC	TRBJ2-1	TRBV7-6	-	-	12
CASRGASRRSPLHF	TGTGCCAGCCGGGGGGCCAGCAGGAGATCACCCCTCCACTTT	TRBJ1-6	TRBV28	-	-	14
CAISESGRGGRPQHF	TGTGCCATCAGTGAGTCGGGGCGGGGAGGAAGGCCCCAGCATTTT	TRBJ1-5	TRBV10-3	once	-	15
CASSTELIGTVTYEQYF	TGCGCCAGCAGCACAGAACTCATAGGAACAGTCACCTACGAGCAGTACTTC	TRBJ2-7	TRBV4-1	-	-	17
CASSFGTVSGNTIYF	TGTGCCAGTTCTTTCGGCACAGTCTCTGGAAACACCATATATTTT	TRBJ1-3	TRBV19	-	-	15
CASQPHGESEKLFF	TGTGCCAGCCAACCTCACGGGGAATCCGAAAAACTGTTTTTT	TRBJ1-4	TRBV28	-	-	14
CASSILESSGATGELFF	TGTGCCAGTAGTATCCTCGAATCTAGCGGAGCGACCGGGGAGCTGTTTTTT	TRBJ2-2	TRBV19	-	TRBD2	17
CASSWRLDYQETQYF	TGTGCCAGCAGCTGGCGACTAGATTACCAAGAGACCCAGTACTTC	TRBJ2-5	TRBV13	-	-	15
CASSTGTGAYEQYF	TGTGCCAGTAGTACCGGGACAGGAGCCTACGAGCAGTACTTC	TRBJ2-7	TRBV19	-	TRBD1	14
CASSLIPTGQETQYF	TGTGCCAGCAGTTTAATCCCGACAGGTCAAGAGACCCAGTACTTC	TRBJ2-5	TRBV28	-	-	15
CASSSTPSGLAGGRRETQYF	TGTGCCAGCAGCTCGACTCCGTCCGGGCTAGCGGGAGGGAGGAGGGAGACCCAGTACTTC	TRBJ2-5	TRBV5-4	-	TRBD2	20
CASSLAGGYNEQFF	TGTGCCAGCAGCTTAGCGGGAGGGTACAATGAGCAGTTCTTC	TRBJ2-1	TRBV7-6	-	TRBD2	14
CASSRQGGTYEQYF	TGCGCCAGCAGCCGACAGGGAGGAACCTACGAGCAGTACTTC	TRBJ2-7	TRBV4-3	-	-	14
CASSSGLPGANVLTF	TGTGCCAGCAGTTCGGGACTCCCCGGGGCCAACGTCCTGACTTTC	TRBJ2-6	TRBV6-5	-	-	15
CASSAPRTGAYNEQFF	TGTGCCAGCAGTGCCCCCCGAACCGGAGCCTACAATGAGCAGTTCTTC	TRBJ2-1	TRBV27	-	-	16
CASSGGRGGKNTEAFF	TGTGCCAGCAGTGGCGGCCGGGGAGGAAAGAACACTGAAGCTTTCTTT	TRBJ1-1	TRBV6-1	-	-	16
CASSLFGQPQHF	TGTGCCAGCAGCTTGTTCGGGCAGCCCCAGCATTTT	TRBJ1-5	TRBV5-4	-	-	12
CASSAPTPGGTEAFF	TGTGCCAGCAGCGCTCCTACCCCAGGGGGCACTGAAGCTTTCTTT	TRBJ1-1	TRBV7-9	-	TRBD1	15
CASSQEEGGQGFVYGYTF	TGTGCCAGCAGCCAAGAGGAAGGAGGACAGGGGTTTGTCTATGGCTACACCTTC	TRBJ1-2	TRBV4-2	-	TRBD1	18
CASSKFAGGSEKLFF	-	TRBJ1-4	TRBV21-1	medium-sized	-	15
CSARDFEQYF	TGCAGTGCTAGAGACTTCGAGCAGTACTTC	TRBJ2-7	TRBV20-1	-	-	10
CASSLAEGAYGYTF	TGTGCCAGCAGCTTAGCGGAGGGAGCTTATGGCTACACCTTC	TRBJ1-2	TRBV7-9	-	-	14
CASRAGGDYGYTF	TGTGCCAGTAGAGCGGGGGGGGACTATGGCTACACCTTC	TRBJ1-2	TRBV6-1	-	-	13
CASSLAASGQAYEQYF	TGTGCCAGCAGCTTAGCGGCTAGCGGGCAAGCCTACGAGCAGTACTTC	TRBJ2-7	TRBV7-9	once	TRBD2	16
CASSLSEGDTEAFF	TGTGCCAGCAGTCTGTCAGAGGGGGACACTGAAGCTTTCTTT	TRBJ1-1	TRBV27	-	-	14
CASSEGTSGINEQFF	TGTGCCAGCAGTGAAGGGACTAGCGGGATTAATGAGCAGTTCTTC	TRBJ2-1	TRBV6-4	-	TRBD2	15
CASGLARTGGNEQFF	TGTGCTAGTGGTTTGGCCAGGACAGGGGGTAATGAGCAGTTCTTC	TRBJ2-1	TRBV12-5	-	TRBD1	15
CASSKERRLAKNIQYF	TGTGCCAGCAGCAAGGAACGCAGGCTAGCCAAAAACATTCAGTACTTC	TRBJ2-4	TRBV21-1	-	-	16
CSVVGGSAYEQYF	TGCAGCGTGGTCGGGGGGAGCGCGTACGAGCAGTACTTC	TRBJ2-7	TRBV29-1	-	TRBD2	13
CASSLRRDLGYYNEQFF	TGTGCCAGCAGCTTACGTAGGGACTTGGGCTACTACAATGAGCAGTTCTTC	TRBJ2-1	TRBV7-8	-	-	17
CASSSDDRAGNTIYF	TGTGCCAGCAGCTCAGACGACAGGGCTGGAAACACCATATATTTT	TRBJ1-3	TRBV7-6	-	TRBD1	15
CASGGLAGNNEQFF	TGTGCCAGCGGTGGACTAGCGGGCAACAATGAGCAGTTCTTC	TRBJ2-1	TRBV27	-	TRBD2	14
CASDEGTHTGELFF	TGTGCCAGCGATGAGGGGACACACACCGGGGAGCTGTTTTTT	TRBJ2-2	TRBV6-4	-	-	14
CASSTLAGTYEQYF	TGTGCCAGCAGTACCCTAGCGGGAACCTACGAGCAGTACTTC	TRBJ2-7	TRBV27	-	TRBD2	14
CASSLDAGYYEQYF	TGTGCCAGCAGTTTGGATGCAGGGTACTACGAGCAGTACTTC	TRBJ2-7	TRBV27	-	-	14
CASSLYTGGGTGELFF	TGTGCCAGCAGTTTATATACAGGGGGCGGCACCGGGGAGCTGTTTTTT	TRBJ2-2	TRBV27	-	TRBD1	16
CASSEGRESDEQYF	TGTGCCAGCAGTGAGGGCAGGGAAAGTGACGAGCAGTACTTC	TRBJ2-7	TRBV2	-	-	14
CATSRQGYTEAFF	TGTGCCACCAGCAGACAGGGGTACACTGAAGCTTTCTTT	TRBJ1-1	TRBV15	-	-	13